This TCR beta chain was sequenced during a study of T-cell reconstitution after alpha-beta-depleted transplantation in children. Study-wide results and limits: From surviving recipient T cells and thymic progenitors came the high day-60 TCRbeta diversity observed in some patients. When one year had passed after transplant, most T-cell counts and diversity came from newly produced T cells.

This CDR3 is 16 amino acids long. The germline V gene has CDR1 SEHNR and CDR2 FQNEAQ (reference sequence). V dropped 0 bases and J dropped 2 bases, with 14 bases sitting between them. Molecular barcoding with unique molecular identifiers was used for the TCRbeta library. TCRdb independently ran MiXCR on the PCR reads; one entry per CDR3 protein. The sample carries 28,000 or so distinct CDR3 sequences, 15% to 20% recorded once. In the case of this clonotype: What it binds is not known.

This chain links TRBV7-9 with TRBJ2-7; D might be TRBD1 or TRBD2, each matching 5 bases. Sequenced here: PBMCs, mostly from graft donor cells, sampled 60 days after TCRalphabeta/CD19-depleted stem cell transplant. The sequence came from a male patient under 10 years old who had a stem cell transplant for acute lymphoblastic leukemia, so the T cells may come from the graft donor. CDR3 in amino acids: CASSLAGARRPYEQYF. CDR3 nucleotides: TGTGCCAGCAGCTTAGCCGGGGCTCGGAGGCCCTACGAGCAGTACTTC.